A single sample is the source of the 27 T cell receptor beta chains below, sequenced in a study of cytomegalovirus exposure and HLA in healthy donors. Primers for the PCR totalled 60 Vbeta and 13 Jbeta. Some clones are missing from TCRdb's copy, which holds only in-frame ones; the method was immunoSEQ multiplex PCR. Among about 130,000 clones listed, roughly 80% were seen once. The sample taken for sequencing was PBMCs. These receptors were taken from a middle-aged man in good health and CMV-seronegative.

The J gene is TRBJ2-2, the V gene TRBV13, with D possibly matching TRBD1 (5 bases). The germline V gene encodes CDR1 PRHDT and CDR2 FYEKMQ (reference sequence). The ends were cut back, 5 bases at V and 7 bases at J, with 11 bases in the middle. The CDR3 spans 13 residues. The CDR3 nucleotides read TGTGCCAGCAGCCGCCAGGGAATCGGGGAGCTGTTTTTT. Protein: CASSRQGIGELFF.

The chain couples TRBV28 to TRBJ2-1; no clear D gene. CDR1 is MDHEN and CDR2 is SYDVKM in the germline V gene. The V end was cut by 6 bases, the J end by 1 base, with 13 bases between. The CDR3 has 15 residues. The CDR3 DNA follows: TGTGCCAGCAGCTCTCTTGAGCTTTCCTACAATGAGCAGTTCTTC. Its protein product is CASSSLELSYNEQFF. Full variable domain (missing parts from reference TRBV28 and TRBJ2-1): DVKVTQSSRYLVKRTGEKVFLECVQDMDHENMFWYRQDPGLGLRLIYFSYDVKMKEKGDIPEGYSVSREKKERFSLILESASTNQTSMYLCASSSLELSYNEQFFGPGTRLTVL.

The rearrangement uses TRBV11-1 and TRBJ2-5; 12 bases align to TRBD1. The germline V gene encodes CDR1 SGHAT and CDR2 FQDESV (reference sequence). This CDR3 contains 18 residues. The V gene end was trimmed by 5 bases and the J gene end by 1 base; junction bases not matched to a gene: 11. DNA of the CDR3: TGTGCCAGCAGCCCAAGGGACAGGGGGCGCCTAACCCAAGAGACCCAGTACTTC. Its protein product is CASSPRDRGRLTQETQYF.

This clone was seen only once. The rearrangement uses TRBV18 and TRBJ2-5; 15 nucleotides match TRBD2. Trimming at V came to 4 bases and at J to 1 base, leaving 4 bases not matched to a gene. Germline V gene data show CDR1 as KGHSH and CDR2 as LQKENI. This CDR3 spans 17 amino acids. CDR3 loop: CASSLGLAGGFQETQYF. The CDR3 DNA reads TGTGCCAGCTCACTGGGACTAGCGGGAGGATTCCAAGAGACCCAGTACTTC.

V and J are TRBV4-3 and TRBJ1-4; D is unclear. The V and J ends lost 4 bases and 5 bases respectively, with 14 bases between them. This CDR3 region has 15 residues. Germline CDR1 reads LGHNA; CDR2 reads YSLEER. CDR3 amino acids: CASSLHFRANEKLFF. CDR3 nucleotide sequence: TGCGCCAGCAGCCTTCACTTTCGAGCAAATGAAAAACTGTTTTTT.

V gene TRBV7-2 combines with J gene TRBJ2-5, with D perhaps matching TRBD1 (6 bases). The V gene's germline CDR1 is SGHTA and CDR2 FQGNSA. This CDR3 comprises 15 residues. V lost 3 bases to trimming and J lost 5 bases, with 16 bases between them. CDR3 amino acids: CASSFQQGVGETQYF. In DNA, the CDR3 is TGTGCCAGCAGCTTTCAACAGGGAGTTGGCGAGACCCAGTACTTC.

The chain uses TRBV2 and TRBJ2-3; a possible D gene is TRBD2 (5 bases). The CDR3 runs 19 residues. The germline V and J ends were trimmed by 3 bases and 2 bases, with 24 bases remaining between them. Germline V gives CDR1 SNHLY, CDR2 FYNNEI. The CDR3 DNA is TGTGCCAGCAGTGACCGGGATTCTATAGTCACGAGCCCCACAGATACGCAGTATTTT. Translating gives CASSDRDSIVTSPTDTQYF.

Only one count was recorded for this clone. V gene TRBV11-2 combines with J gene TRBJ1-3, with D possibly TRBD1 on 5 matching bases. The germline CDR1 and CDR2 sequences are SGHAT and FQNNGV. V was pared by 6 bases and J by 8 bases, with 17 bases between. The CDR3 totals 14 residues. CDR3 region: CASSRGQGPDTIYF. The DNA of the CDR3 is TGTGCCAGCAGTCGAGGTCAGGGTCCGGACACCATATATTTT. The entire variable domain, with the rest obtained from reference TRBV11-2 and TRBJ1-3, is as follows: EAGVAQSPRYKIIEKRQSVAFWCNPISGHATLYWYQQILGQGPKLLIQFQNNGVVDDSQLPKDRFSAERLKGVDSTLKIQPAKLEDSAVYLCASSRGQGPDTIYFGEGSWLTVV.

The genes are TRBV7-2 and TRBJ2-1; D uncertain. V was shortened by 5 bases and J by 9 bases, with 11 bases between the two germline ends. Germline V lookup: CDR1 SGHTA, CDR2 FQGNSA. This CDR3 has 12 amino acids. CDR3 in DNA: TGTGCCAGCAGCCCCTTCGCGGTTGAGCAGTTCTTC. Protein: CASSPFAVEQFF.

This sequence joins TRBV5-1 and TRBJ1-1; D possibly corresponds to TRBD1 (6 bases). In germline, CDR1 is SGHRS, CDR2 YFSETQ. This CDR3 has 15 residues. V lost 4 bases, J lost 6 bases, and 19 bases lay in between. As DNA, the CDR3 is TGCGCCAGCAGCCGCGCGGGGGGCGAAACGGCTGAAGCTTTCTTT. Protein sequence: CASSRAGGETAEAFF.

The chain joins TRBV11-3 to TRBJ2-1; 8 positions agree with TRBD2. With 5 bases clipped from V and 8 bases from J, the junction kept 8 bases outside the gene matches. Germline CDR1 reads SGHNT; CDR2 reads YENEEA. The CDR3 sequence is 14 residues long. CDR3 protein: CASSPRTSSDEQFF. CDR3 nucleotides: TGTGCCAGCAGCCCAAGGACTAGCTCCGATGAGCAGTTCTTC.

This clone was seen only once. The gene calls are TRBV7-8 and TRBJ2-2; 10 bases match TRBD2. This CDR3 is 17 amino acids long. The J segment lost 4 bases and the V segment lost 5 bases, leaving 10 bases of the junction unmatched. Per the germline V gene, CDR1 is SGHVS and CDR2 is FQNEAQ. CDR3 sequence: CASSPRGAGGPTGELFF. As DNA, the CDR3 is TGTGCCAGCAGCCCCCGTGGAGCGGGGGGGCCCACCGGGGAGCTGTTTTTT.

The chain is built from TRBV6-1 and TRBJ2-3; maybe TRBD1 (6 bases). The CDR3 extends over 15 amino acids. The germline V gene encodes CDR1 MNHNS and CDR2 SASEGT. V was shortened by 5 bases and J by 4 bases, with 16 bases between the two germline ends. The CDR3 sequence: CASSNRDLAPDTQYF. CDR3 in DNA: TGTGCCAGCAGTAACAGGGATTTGGCCCCAGATACGCAGTATTTT.

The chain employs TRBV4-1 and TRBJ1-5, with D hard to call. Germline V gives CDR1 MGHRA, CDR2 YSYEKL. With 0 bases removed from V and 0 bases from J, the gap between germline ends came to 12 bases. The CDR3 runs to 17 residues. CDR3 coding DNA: TGCGCCAGCAGCCAAGAAGTTACGGAGAATAGCAATCAGCCCCAGCATTTT. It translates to CASSQEVTENSNQPQHF.

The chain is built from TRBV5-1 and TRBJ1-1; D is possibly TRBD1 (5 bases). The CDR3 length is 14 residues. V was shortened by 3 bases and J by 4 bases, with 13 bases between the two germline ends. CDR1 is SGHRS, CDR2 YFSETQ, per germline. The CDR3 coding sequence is TGCGCCAGCAGCTCCCATGGGGGAGGCACTGAAGCTTTCTTT. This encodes CASSSHGGGTEAFF.

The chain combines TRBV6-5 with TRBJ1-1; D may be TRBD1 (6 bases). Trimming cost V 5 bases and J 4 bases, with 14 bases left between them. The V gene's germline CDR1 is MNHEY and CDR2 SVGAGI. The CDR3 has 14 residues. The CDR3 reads CASSPRRGGTEAFF. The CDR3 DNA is TGTGCCAGCAGTCCCCGGAGAGGGGGCACTGAAGCTTTCTTT.

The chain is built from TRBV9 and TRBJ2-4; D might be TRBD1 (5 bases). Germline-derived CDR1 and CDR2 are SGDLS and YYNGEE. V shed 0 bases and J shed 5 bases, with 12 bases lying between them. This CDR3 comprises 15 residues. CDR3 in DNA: TGTGCCAGCAGCGTAGAACCAGGGTCGGAAAACATTCAGTACTTC. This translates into CASSVEPGSENIQYF.

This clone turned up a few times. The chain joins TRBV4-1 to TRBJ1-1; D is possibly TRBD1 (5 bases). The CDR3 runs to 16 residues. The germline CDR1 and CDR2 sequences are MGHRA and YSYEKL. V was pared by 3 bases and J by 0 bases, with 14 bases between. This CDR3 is CASSHDPTAMNTEAFF. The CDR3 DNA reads TGCGCCAGCAGCCACGACCCGACAGCTATGAACACTGAAGCTTTCTTT.

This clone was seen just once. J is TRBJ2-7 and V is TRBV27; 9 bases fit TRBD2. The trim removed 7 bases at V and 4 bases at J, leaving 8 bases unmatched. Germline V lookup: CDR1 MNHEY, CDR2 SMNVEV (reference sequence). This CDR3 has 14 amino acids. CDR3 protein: CASTRRGGRYEQYF. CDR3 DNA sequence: TGTGCCAGCACCAGGCGGGGGGGCAGGTACGAGCAGTACTTC.

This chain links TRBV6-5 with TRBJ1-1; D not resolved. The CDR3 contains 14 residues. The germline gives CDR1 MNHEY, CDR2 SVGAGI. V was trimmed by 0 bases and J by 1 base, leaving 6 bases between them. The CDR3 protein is CASSYSRRNTEAFF. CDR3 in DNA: TGTGCCAGCAGTTACTCGCGGAGGAACACTGAAGCTTTCTTT.

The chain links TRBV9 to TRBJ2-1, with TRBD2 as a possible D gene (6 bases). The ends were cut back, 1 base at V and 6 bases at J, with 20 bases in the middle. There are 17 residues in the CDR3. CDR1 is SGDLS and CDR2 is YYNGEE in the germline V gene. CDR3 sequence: CASSVYTSSAASNEQFF. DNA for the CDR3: TGTGCCAGCAGCGTATATACCTCTAGCGCGGCGAGCAATGAGCAGTTCTTC.

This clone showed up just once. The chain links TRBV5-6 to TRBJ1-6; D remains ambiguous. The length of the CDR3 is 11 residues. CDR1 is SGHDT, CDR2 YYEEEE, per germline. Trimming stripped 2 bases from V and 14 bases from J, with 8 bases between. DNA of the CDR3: TGTGCCAGCAGCTTAGAGGGTTCCCTCCACTTT. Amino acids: CASSLEGSLHF.

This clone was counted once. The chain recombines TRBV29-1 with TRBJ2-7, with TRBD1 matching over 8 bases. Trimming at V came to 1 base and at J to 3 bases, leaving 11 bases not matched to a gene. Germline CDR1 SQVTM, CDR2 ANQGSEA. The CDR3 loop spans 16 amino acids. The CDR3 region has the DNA TGCAGCGTTGAAGGGGGACCGGGACAGGTTAACTACGAGCAGTACTTC. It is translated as CSVEGGPGQVNYEQYF.

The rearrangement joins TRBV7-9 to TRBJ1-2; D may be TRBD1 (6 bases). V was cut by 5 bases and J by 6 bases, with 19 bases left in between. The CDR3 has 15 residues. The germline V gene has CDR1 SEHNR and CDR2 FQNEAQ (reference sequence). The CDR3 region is CASSLGGGFEDGYTF. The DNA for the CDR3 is TGTGCCAGCAGCCTTGGGGGCGGGTTTGAGGATGGCTACACCTTC.

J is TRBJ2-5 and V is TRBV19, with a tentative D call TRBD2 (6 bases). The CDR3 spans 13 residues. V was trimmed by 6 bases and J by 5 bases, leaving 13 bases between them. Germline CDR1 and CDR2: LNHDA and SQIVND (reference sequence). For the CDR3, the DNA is TGTGCCAGTAGCCCTCGACTAGGGGAGACCCAGTACTTC. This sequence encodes CASSPRLGETQYF.

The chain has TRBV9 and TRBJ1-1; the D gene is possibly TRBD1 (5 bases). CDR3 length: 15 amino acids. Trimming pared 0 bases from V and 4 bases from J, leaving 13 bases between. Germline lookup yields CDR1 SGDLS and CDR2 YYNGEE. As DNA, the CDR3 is TGTGCCAGCAGCGTAGTCGGTCAGGGTGGCACTGAAGCTTTCTTT. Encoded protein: CASSVVGQGGTEAFF. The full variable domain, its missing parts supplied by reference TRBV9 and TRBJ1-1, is DSGVTQTPKHLITATGQRVTLRCSPRSGDLSVYWYQQSLDQGLQFLIQYYNGEERAKGNILERFSAQQFPDLHSELNLSSLELGDSALYFCASSVVGQGGTEAFFGQGTRLTVV.

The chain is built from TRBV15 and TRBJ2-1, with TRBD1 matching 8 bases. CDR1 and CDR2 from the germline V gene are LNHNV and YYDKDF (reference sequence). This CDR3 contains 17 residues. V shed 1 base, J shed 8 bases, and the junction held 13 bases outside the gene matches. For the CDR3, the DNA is TGTGCCACCAGCAGAGTCACCAATTTGAGACAGGGGTATGAGCAGTTCTTC. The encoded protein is CATSRVTNLRQGYEQFF.